The TCR beta chain described here comes from a study of cytomegalovirus exposure and HLA in healthy donors (dated by TCRdb to 2015 to 2018). General notes on the study: According to an earlier analysis of 587 of the donors, about 180 million T cells yielded 90 million to 140 million unique TCR beta sequences and more than 250 Gb of sequence data. Among the roughly 390 genotyped donors, about 83% belonged to the genetic ancestry cluster associated with self-reported Caucasian donors. To study patterns of TCR occurrence, a later analysis re-analyzed previously published TCR beta repertoires from around 670 donors and added high-resolution HLA genotyping. Among some 410 genotyped donors of the cohort, an average of around 250,000 unique TCR beta nucleotide sequences was sequenced per donor, of which about 19% were non-productive. A handful of DR-DQ haplotypes were handled as single units for association and clustering because linkage in the cohort was strong. A separate validation cohort of more than 100 different subjects was used in addition to the roughly 620-subject first cohort. The study aimed to test whether cataloging public T cell receptors could reveal signatures of past pathogen exposure. To predict cytomegalovirus infection status, the study combined high-throughput TCR immunosequencing, statistical association of individual TCRs with disease status, and machine learning. The T cell repertoires of 550 to 850 subjects were profiled by immunosequencing and related to cytomegalovirus serostatus. Rather than drawing on any new phenotypic data, the later analysis identified candidate immune exposures from TCR beta sequences and the way those sequences occurred across donors. The number of donors typed differed by locus, with about 629-630 for A, B, C, DRB1 and DQB1, around 520 for DQA1, 600 to 610 for DPA1, and around 430 for DPB1. Donor age, sex, ethnicity and CMV serostatus were compiled together with the repertoire data. Both class I and class II loci were covered by HLA typing, at four-digit resolution. Roughly 300 gigabases of sequencing data and approximately 85 million unique TCR sequences were included in an early release covering roughly 700 HLA-typed donors. In an earlier analysis of over 550 of the donors, high-throughput TCR beta sequencing was used to judge whether each TCR beta V gene segment behaved as functional or pseudogenic. In a later genetic analysis, genome-wide SNP genotypes for about 55% of the roughly 670 donors were used, and that subset was treated as a discovery cohort. Every discovery cohort repertoire had been produced on one sequencing platform. The full study reports these points: A further reported finding was that TCR beta sequences accurately predicted the HLA-A and HLA-B alleles for most subjects in the first cohort. In the study, about 150 TCR beta chains were listed as associated with cytomegalovirus. Because counts were too low, roughly 16 rarely observed V segments, including chromosome 9 orphons, were excluded from the earlier analysis of around 590 of the donors. Immune exposure information for the cohort was limited to CMV serostatus. In a later analysis, HLA-associated TCR beta chains showed more clonal expansion and lower generation probabilities than non-associated chains that were equally common. Correlated functional status among segregating V segments might be attributable to linkage disequilibrium, but an unknown experimental factor could not be ruled out. Because HLA typing was missing for some donors at each locus, association tests included only the typed subset. A later analysis found that TCR association rates varied across HLA loci, with DRB1 alleles showing the most associated TCRs and HLA-C alleles the fewest. Specific HLA alleles were associated with 15,000 to 20,000 TCR beta sequences at a false discovery rate of 0.05 in a later analysis. In a later analysis, most CMV-associated TCR beta chains were found to appear HLA-restricted, with HLA associations seemingly driven largely by CMV exposure. Some IMGT-functional V segments, including TRBV6-2 and TRBV6-3, could not be distinguished by the 87-base-pair reads and were therefore excluded. In an earlier analysis of some 550 of the donors, most TCR beta V segments were observed in productive rearrangements about 90% or about 30% of the time, broadly matching IMGT annotations. Several of the top co-occurrence clusters appeared to be linked to parvovirus B19, influenza, CMV and Epstein-Barr virus, according to a later analysis. In both the original and validation cohorts, the classifier was reported to diagnose cytomegalovirus status with high specificity and sensitivity. Only TCR beta chains were sequenced in this cohort, and the absence of alpha or paired-chain data limited detectable features. A later genetic analysis reported fewer N-insertions in productive TCRs among donors in an Asian-associated ancestry cluster than the approximately 670-donor mean. A cluster of highly shared sequence variants was judged likely to represent a technical artifact of the sequencing pipeline. Assigning TCR associations to individual alleles was difficult when HLA alleles, especially DR and DQ, strongly co-occurred. The presence/absence analyses assumed that sequencing depth was roughly uniform across donors, and that assumption may not be true. Across donors, most TCR sequences were observed very rarely, whereas some public TCRs were present in many individuals. According to the authors, the approach could potentially be generalized to other disease states and immunological phenotypes. In a later genetic analysis, a missense DCLRE1C variant was associated with V-gene and J-gene trimming of TCR beta chains, and the association was replicated in an independent cohort. A few of the identified cytomegalovirus-associated TCR beta chains were confirmed in vitro to be specific for cytomegalovirus antigens.

As to this clone: Its antigen target is currently unknown. Per-base qualities were not stored, and no clone one base away is much larger.

The cohort consisted of approximately 690 healthy bone marrow donors. All cohort members were sampled while nominally healthy, although unrecorded immune exposures were likely present. The donor tested CMV seronegative, placing the donor among the 350 or so seronegative members of the cohort. A peripheral blood sample was provided by each donor, and peripheral blood mononuclear cells were used for TCR beta sequencing. Genomic DNA extraction from the blood cell samples was performed with the Qiagen DNeasy Blood Extraction Kit. The germline V gene encodes CDR1 MNHEY and CDR2 SMNVEV (reference sequence). Counted from cysteine to phenylalanine, this CDR3 has 14 amino acids. Just the 42-base CDR3 DNA is kept, in frame starting at base 1. Deletion took 2 bases off V and 7 bases off J, with a span of 12 bases between the germline ends. Library creation used the immunoSEQ multiplex PCR assay. For the multiplex PCR, a mixture combining 60 forward primers for TCR Vbeta segments and 13 reverse primers for TCR Jbeta segments was used. A multiplex PCR assay on genomic DNA amplified the CDR3 region of rearranged TCR beta genes. The Illumina HiSeq System was used to sequence the amplified TCR beta libraries as 87-base-pair reads. For the original study's pipeline: A later analysis tallied approximately 87 million unique TCR beta chains across the 640 or so repertoires, and approximately 12 million of those chains were shared by two or more donors. Raw reads were error-corrected and collapsed into unique sequences by a nearest-neighbor algorithm in which closely related sequences were merged to remove PCR and sequencing errors. CDR3 sequences were aligned to IMGT reference sequences to assign V, D and J gene segments. For a sequence to be retained, at least a six-nucleotide match to both a V gene segment and a J gene segment was required. A rearrangement counted as productive if the CDR3 had no stop codons and remained in frame with V and J, and every other rearrangement counted as non-productive. CDR3 was defined by IMGT convention, running from the second conserved V-encoded cysteine to the conserved J-encoded phenylalanine. The earlier analysis of 450 to 750 of the donors excluded any sequence lacking an unambiguous match to a single V gene segment. An earlier analysis of 587 of the donors called V segments functional above 56.7% productive rearrangements and segregating when the between-donor standard deviation exceeded 5%. A statistical classification framework was built for diagnosing cytomegalovirus status from the catalog of TCR beta chain sequences. A later analysis assigned V and J genes by comparing TCR nucleotide sequences with IMGT/GENE-DB human TR gene sequences. Using the TCRdist pipeline, a later analysis assigned CDR3 sequences along with most-parsimonious VDJ recombination scenarios. In a later analysis, each TCR beta chain was defined by its CDR3 amino acid sequence together with its V-gene family, and reads lacking a unique V-gene family were excluded. As a way to deal with suspected cross-contamination and a sequencing artifact, a later analysis dropped roughly 620 nucleotide sequences that were highly shared and had low generation probability. In a later analysis, a clonal expansion index was calculated for each public chain from normalized within-repertoire ranks of inferred template counts. In a later analysis, generation probabilities were computed with a VDJ recombination model fitted to out-of-frame rearrangements, and the resulting probabilities were checked against IGoR. Hypergeometric tests were used in a later analysis to score TCR-TCR, TCR-HLA and TCR-CMV co-occurrence, with a repertoire-size bias correction applied to the TCR pairs. To estimate false discovery rates, a later analysis permuted the HLA or CMV assignments 20 times. In a later analysis, co-occurring TCRs were grouped with DBSCAN, and TCRdist sequence similarity was added when clustering was performed within HLA-allele-positive subsets. Repertoires with fewer than 30,000 or more than 120,000 public chains were left out of co-occurrence clustering, as were a handful of repertoires with anomalous nucleotide sharing. Here the immuneACCESS table is served through TCRdb, limited to in-frame sequences with V and J called. Missing clones are a known gap in these copies; in checked studies unresolved V genes cover under half, and the rest lacks a known reason. V, J and clone size derive from that table, while D and trimming were established from the DNA sequence. For this sample there are about 170,000 clones; around 76% appear just once. The ten largest clones capture approximately 2% of the sample.

The clonotype originates from a female donor in good health and CMV-seronegative. Material for sequencing was PBMCs. This receptor chain uses TRBV27 and TRBJ2-1, with a weak D call of TRBD1 (8 bases match). The nucleotides are TGTGCCAGCAGTTTAGGACAGGGAGGGAATGAGCAGTTCTTC. Protein translation: CASSLGQGGNEQFF.